This section outlines one T cell receptor beta chain sequence together with its context. The V and J ends lost 3 bases and 0 bases, in that order; junction bases with no gene match: 11. The CDR3 is 18 residues long. From germline, CDR1 is SGDLS and CDR2 YYNGEE. The data originate from a study of blood T cell repertoires in COVID-19. The overall study: COVID-19 samples, acute and convalescent, were from the United States, Italy and Spain. Sources were T cells, B-cell-depleted T cells, or PBMCs; the material itself was cDNA or gDNA.

In the authors' methods: Researchers report that nucleated cell counts were estimated from reference gene primer amplification. Produced via immunoSEQ multiplex PCR; TCRdb's table is partial and in-frame only. The V and J calls and clone size come from that table; D and trimming were worked out from the DNA. The sample lists 200,000 to 250,000 clones, around 90% seen once, with 1% to 1.5% in the top ten. The chain employs TRBV9 and TRBJ2-2, with 7 bases fitting TRBD2. Material: peripheral blood. The origin of this receptor is a man aged 30 to 45 with acute or convalescent COVID-19. CDR3 sequence: CASSEPSGGLTNTGELFF. CDR3 DNA: TGTGCCAGCAGCGAGCCCTCGGGGGGACTAACGAACACCGGGGAGCTGTTTTTT. Based on the CDR3 plus reference TRBV9 and TRBJ2-2, the full variable domain is DSGVTQTPKHLITATGQRVTLRCSPRSGDLSVYWYQQSLDQGLQFLIQYYNGEERAKGNILERFSAQQFPDLHSELNLSSLELGDSALYFCASSEPSGGLTNTGELFFGEGSRLTVL.